This entry lists 30 T cell receptor beta chains sequenced from one sample in a study of glioma-infiltrating T cells after dendritic cell vaccination. The protocol was immunoSEQ multiplex PCR, while the TCRdb copy is restricted to in-frame clones and leaves out a portion. The sample lists almost 65,000 clones, roughly four fifths occurring once. This sample comprised blood, obtained before dendritic cell vaccination. The source of these receptors is a human donor with glioblastoma.

The rearrangement links TRBV5-1 to TRBJ2-1, with 9 bases lining up with TRBD2. The CDR3 runs to 17 residues. The V gene end was trimmed by 0 bases and the J gene end by 8 bases; junction bases not matched to a gene: 12. Germline CDR1 and CDR2: SGHRS and YFSETQ. In DNA, the CDR3 is TGCGCCAGCAGCTTGGCGGGTTTCGGCGGGGGGGCCGATGAGCAGTTCTTC. It codes for CASSLAGFGGGADEQFF.

The chain employs TRBV27 and TRBJ1-1; TRBD1 matches 7 bases. J was trimmed by 8 bases and V by 6 bases; bases with no gene match: 0. The germline V gene encodes CDR1 MNHEY and CDR2 SMNVEV (reference sequence). This CDR3 spans 10 amino acids. CDR3 sequence reads: CASRGQEAFF. CDR3 in DNA: TGTGCCAGCAGGGGACAGGAAGCTTTCTTT.

The chain employs TRBV21-1 and TRBJ1-2; the table assigns TRBD1, which was not confirmed against the DNA. TRBV21-1 is an annotated pseudogene. This CDR3 spans 15 amino acids. This CDR3 reads CASSGRQGAGYGYTF. In DNA, the CDR3 is TGTGCCAGCAGCGGTCGACAGGGGGCGGGCTATGGCTACACCTTC.

This chain connects TRBV6-5 to TRBJ1-6; tentative D call: TRBD1 (5 bases). V was cut by 5 bases and J by 9 bases, with 14 bases left in between. The CDR3 runs to 14 residues. Germline V gene lookup returns CDR1 MNHEY and CDR2 SVGAGI. CDR3 DNA sequence: TGTGCCAGCAGTACCGGTATCCAGGGTTCACCCCTCCACTTT. Encoded protein: CASSTGIQGSPLHF.

The chain links TRBV5-1 to TRBJ2-7; D uncertain. Trimming stripped 0 bases from V and 2 bases from J, with 12 bases between. This CDR3 spans 15 amino acids. Germline V CDR1 and CDR2: SGHRS, YFSETQ. CDR3 DNA: TGCGCCAGCAGCTTGGTGGTGGGCACCACCTACGAGCAGTACTTC. It codes for CASSLVVGTTYEQYF.

The rearrangement uses TRBV28 and TRBJ2-5; D is possibly TRBD2 (5 bases). The end of the DNA fits TRBJ2-7 better, so the J call may be wrong. In germline, CDR1 is MDHEN, CDR2 SYDVKM. This CDR3 region has 15 residues. DNA for the CDR3: TGTGCCAGCAGTTTGCCGGGGTCAACGGTCTACGAGCAGTACTTC. Protein product: CASSLPGSTVYEQYF.

The rearrangement uses TRBV28 and TRBJ1-2, with a possible D match to TRBD1 (5 bases). Germline V gene lookup returns CDR1 MDHEN and CDR2 SYDVKM. V was pared by 2 bases and J by 7 bases, with 5 bases between. This CDR3 region has 11 residues. In DNA, the CDR3 is TGTGCCAGCAGTTTACAGGGTGGCTACACCTTC. Translated, it gives CASSLQGGYTF.

The chain carries TRBV5-6 and TRBJ1-3; maybe TRBD1 (5 bases). V lost 3 bases to trimming and J lost 2 bases, with 9 bases between them. The germline CDR1 and CDR2 sequences are SGHDT and YYEEEE. This CDR3 contains 14 residues. The CDR3 DNA is TGTGCCAGCAGCTCAAGGGGTACTGGAAACACCATATATTTT. It translates to CASSSRGTGNTIYF.

This clone was counted only a few times. The V and J genes are TRBV12-2 and TRBJ1-4. TRBV12-2 is classified as a pseudogene. The CDR3 consists of 18 residues. Here the CDR3 reads CASRLALSLTPRIEKLFF. The CDR3 DNA reads as TGTGCAAGTCGCTTAGCTTTAAGTTTGACCCCTAGGATTGAAAAACTGTTTTTT.

The CDR3 sequence: CASSLVRTRPYEQYF. CDR3 nucleotides: TGCGCCAGCAGCTTGGTCAGGACTAGACCCTACGAGCAGTACTTC. V gene TRBV5-1 combines with J gene TRBJ2-7, with 7 bases lining up with TRBD2. The CDR3 length is 15 residues. Germline V gene data show CDR1 as SGHRS and CDR2 as YFSETQ. V dropped 0 bases and J dropped 2; count of bases not matched to a gene: 5.

The chain is built from TRBV6-1 and TRBJ1-6, with 7 bases matching TRBD1. The CDR3 is 12 amino acids. V was clipped by 7 bases and J by 10 bases; unmatched bases: 4. Germline CDR1 MNHNS, CDR2 SASEGT. CDR3 protein: CASKGGRSPLHF. In DNA form, the CDR3 reads TGTGCCAGCAAAGGGGGCCGATCACCCCTCCACTTT.

V is TRBV27 and J is TRBJ2-7, with 8 bases lining up with TRBD2. The CDR3 extends over 16 amino acids. J gave up 6 bases and V 4 bases, and 14 bases lay outside the gene matches. Germline CDR1 and CDR2: MNHEY and SMNVEV (reference sequence). The CDR3 DNA is TGTGCCAGCAGTTCCCCCGGGGGGGCCTTTCTGGGCGAGCAGTACTTC. Protein product: CASSSPGGAFLGEQYF.

This chain uses TRBV2 with TRBJ1-5, with D tentatively TRBD1 (5 bases). The CDR3 has 15 amino acids. Germline V gene lookup returns CDR1 SNHLY and CDR2 FYNNEI. Trimming removed 6 bases from V and 2 bases from J, with 14 bases in between. CDR3 nucleotides: TGTGCCAGCAGGAGGGGTGGCGGGGGCAATCAGCCCCAGCATTTT. Translation gives CASRRGGGGNQPQHF.

In the case of this clone: At the DNA level, this CDR3 is encoded by other sequences in the same sample as well. The rearrangement links TRBV2 to TRBJ2-5; D perhaps matches TRBD2 (6 bases). Germline CDR1 and CDR2: SNHLY and FYNNEI. V shed 4 bases and J shed 4 bases, with 19 bases lying between them. This CDR3 spans 16 amino acids. CDR3 nucleotide sequence: TGTGCCAGCAGTGCACGGACGGGGGTGGGTCGAGAGACCCAGTACTTC. Protein sequence: CASSARTGVGRETQYF.

The V gene is TRBV30, the J gene TRBJ2-7, with D unclear. Trimming took 0 bases from V and 0 from J, leaving 9 bases between them. This CDR3 contains 14 residues. The germline V gene has CDR1 GTSNPN and CDR2 SVGIG (reference sequence). The CDR3 loop reads CAWSVAPISYEQYF. The CDR3 region has the DNA TGTGCCTGGAGTGTTGCGCCCATCTCCTACGAGCAGTACTTC. The variable domain in full, completed from reference TRBV30 and TRBJ2-7, reads SQTIHQWPATLVQPVGSPLSLECTVEGTSNPNLYWYRQAAGRGLQLLFYSVGIGQISSEVPQNLSASRPQDRQFILSSKKLLLSDSGFYLCAWSVAPISYEQYFGPGTRLTVT.

This chain links TRBV2 with TRBJ1-6; 10 bases align to TRBD1. The V gene's germline CDR1 is SNHLY and CDR2 FYNNEI. This CDR3 region has 18 residues. V was clipped by 7 bases and J by 13 bases; unmatched bases: 22. The CDR3 DNA reads TGTGCCAGCAATTTCCGGGACAGGGGCCAGAAAGGTTCTTGGCCCCTCCACTTT. Translation: CASNFRDRGQKGSWPLHF.

The V call is TRBV7-9, the J call TRBJ2-7; D might be TRBD1 (5 bases). The CDR3 length is 14 residues. The V end lost 3 bases, the J end lost 2 bases, and 11 bases lay between the germline ends. Germline V gene sequence: CDR1 SEHNR, CDR2 FQNEAQ (reference sequence). Written as DNA, the CDR3 is TGTGCCAGCAGCTTTCCCGACAGTACCTACGAGCAGTACTTC. It encodes CASSFPDSTYEQYF.

This sequence joins TRBV6-5 and TRBJ1-5; no firm D call. Looked up from germline, CDR1 is MNHEY and CDR2 is SVGAGI. The CDR3 is made up of 13 amino acids. Trimming removed 0 bases from V and 7 bases from J, with 7 bases in between. The CDR3 sequence: CASSYSYRQPQHF. The DNA of the CDR3 is TGTGCCAGCAGTTACTCCTATAGACAGCCCCAGCATTTT.

The J gene is TRBJ1-5, the V gene TRBV28, with D uncertain. In germline, CDR1 is MDHEN, CDR2 SYDVKM. V lost 6 bases to trimming and J lost 5 bases, with 11 bases between them. The CDR3 is 13 residues long. In DNA form, the CDR3 reads TGTGCCAGCAGCCCTCCGGGTCATCAGCCCCAGCATTTT. Amino acids: CASSPPGHQPQHF.

This sequence joins TRBV27 and TRBJ2-7; 8 nucleotides match TRBD1. This CDR3 has 14 amino acids. CDR1 MNHEY and CDR2 SMNVEV come from the germline V gene (reference sequence). The J segment lost 5 bases and the V segment lost 6 bases, leaving 9 bases of the junction unmatched. In DNA, the CDR3 is TGTGCCAGCAGCGCCCGGGACAGGCCCCACGAGCAGTACTTC. It yields the protein CASSARDRPHEQYF.

The chain joins TRBV4-2 to TRBJ1-4, with TRBD1 matching 9 bases. Trimming removed 3 bases from V and 6 bases from J; junction bases left unmatched: 5. The V gene's germline CDR1 is LGHNA and CDR2 YNFKEQ. This CDR3 is 15 amino acids long. This CDR3 reads CASSQPGQGDEKLFF. DNA for the CDR3: TGTGCCAGCAGCCAGCCGGGACAGGGTGATGAAAAACTGTTTTTT.

V is TRBV27 and J is TRBJ2-1, with 7 bases that match TRBD1. CDR3 length equals 12 residues. Losses at the gene ends were 5 bases for V and 10 bases for J; bases not matched to a gene: 5. The germline gives CDR1 MNHEY, CDR2 SMNVEV (reference sequence). The CDR3 nucleotides read TGTGCCAGCAGTACGACAGGGAAGGAGCAGTTCTTC. This codes for CASSTTGKEQFF.

The chain is built from TRBV6-1 and TRBJ2-6, with TRBD1 as a possible D gene (6 bases). The germline V gene has CDR1 MNHNS and CDR2 SASEGT. CDR3 size: 17 residues. The ends were cut back, 3 bases at V and 2 bases at J, with 14 bases in the middle. The CDR3 DNA sequence: TGTGCCAGCAGTGACGCTTTCGGACAGCCTGGGGCCAACGTCCTGACTTTC. Protein: CASSDAFGQPGANVLTF.

This clone appeared once. This chain connects TRBV7-2 to TRBJ2-5, with 8 bases lining up with TRBD1. The germline V gene has CDR1 SGHTA and CDR2 FQGNSA. The J segment lost 2 bases and the V segment lost 5 bases, leaving 4 bases of the junction unmatched. The CDR3 length is 14 residues. In nucleotides, the CDR3 is TGTGCCAGCAGCCGGGACAGGCGGCAAGAGACCCAGTACTTC. It translates to CASSRDRRQETQYF.

The chain links TRBV6-5 to TRBJ2-7; D unclear. The CDR3 extends over 11 amino acids. Trimming removed 8 bases at V and 2 bases at J, with 7 bases between. The V gene's germline CDR1 is MNHEY and CDR2 SVGAGI. CDR3 protein: CASGRPYEQYF. CDR3 sequence (DNA): TGTGCCAGCGGCCGCCCCTACGAGCAGTACTTC.

This rearrangement joins TRBV5-1 to TRBJ2-5, with D uncertain. Trimming shortened V by 0 bases and J by 4 bases, and 13 bases separated the two germline ends. This CDR3 is built from 15 residues. The germline CDR1 and CDR2 sequences are SGHRS and YFSETQ. CDR3 region: CASSLVSQSGETQYF. In DNA form, the CDR3 reads TGCGCCAGCAGCTTGGTATCTCAGTCGGGAGAGACCCAGTACTTC.

This clone is deemed medium-sized (0.01 to 0.1%). The J gene is TRBJ1-4, the V gene TRBV19; TRBD1 matches at 9 bases. Germline V gene data show CDR1 as LNHDA and CDR2 as SQIVND (reference sequence). The CDR3 is made up of 15 amino acids. Trimming took 4 bases from V and 6 from J; bases not matched to a gene: 6. CDR3: CASSTGRDRDEKLFF. DNA for the CDR3: TGTGCCAGTAGTACAGGGAGGGACAGGGATGAAAAACTGTTTTTT.

The rearrangement links TRBV5-1 to TRBJ1-4; 12 bases agree with TRBD1. The CDR3 totals 15 residues. Per the germline V gene, CDR1 is SGHRS and CDR2 is YFSETQ. The V and J ends lost 0 bases and 8 bases, in that order; junction bases with no gene match: 2. For the CDR3, the DNA is TGCGCCAGCAGCTTGGTAGGGACAGGGGGCGAAAAACTGTTTTTT. The encoded protein is CASSLVGTGGEKLFF. Drawing the rest from reference TRBV5-1 and TRBJ1-4, the complete variable domain is KAGVTQTPRYLIKTRGQQVTLSCSPISGHRSVSWYQQTPGQGLQFLFEYFSETQRNKGNFPGRFSGRQFSNSRSEMNVSTLELGDSALYLCASSLVGTGGEKLFFGSGTQLSVL.

The chain couples TRBV4-1 to TRBJ2-7; a weak D match, TRBD2 (7 bases). Looked up from germline, CDR1 is MGHRA and CDR2 is YSYEKL. Trimming stripped 1 base from V and 2 bases from J, with 21 bases between. The CDR3 spans 18 residues. The CDR3 sequence is CASSQGARRGALTYEQYF. The CDR3 bases are TGCGCCAGCAGCCAAGGGGCCCGTCGGGGGGCTCTAACCTACGAGCAGTACTTC.

The chain combines TRBV19 with TRBJ2-5, with 12 positions matching TRBD2. With 5 bases clipped from V and 3 bases from J, the junction kept 7 bases outside the gene matches. The length of the CDR3 is 16 residues. CDR1 is LNHDA and CDR2 is SQIVND in the germline V gene (reference sequence). The CDR3, as DNA: TGTGCCAGTAGTCTCAGACTAGCGGGGGCGAAAGAGACCCAGTACTTC. It codes for CASSLRLAGAKETQYF. The complete variable domain, with remaining parts taken from reference TRBV19 and TRBJ2-5, reads DGGITQSPKYLFRKEGQNVTLSCEQNLNHDAMYWYRQDPGQGLRLIYYSQIVNDFQKGDIAEGYSVSREKKESFPLTVTSAQKNPTAFYLCASSLRLAGAKETQYFGPGTRLLVL.